This entry features one T cell receptor beta chain sequence. Its antigen is not identified. Some clones are missing from TCRdb's copy, which holds only in-frame ones; the method was immunoSEQ multiplex PCR. This sample has fewer than 150,000 clones; about 90% occur once, and the top ten carry 14%. The CDR3 runs to 14 residues. Germline lookup yields CDR1 SGDLS and CDR2 YYNGEE. V gave up 3 bases and J gave up 8 bases, with 12 bases separating them. These data come from a study of T cell responses to AZD1222 COVID-19 vaccine. Study-level findings and limits: Increased Spike-specific TCR breadth and depth were observed after two AZD1222 doses. Clonal diversity was possibly underestimated, and white British individuals and females predominated among donors. Vaccine-related CD4 TCRs covered spike, predominating at 160-218 and 743-854.

This TCR came from an adult in good health. V is TRBV9 and J is TRBJ1-6, with a tentative D call TRBD1 (5 bases). The source was peripheral blood, collected on day 0 of AZD1222 vaccination. CDR3 in DNA: TGTGCCAGCAGCGCGGCGCTGGGGGATTCACCCCTCCACTTT. It specifies CASSAALGDSPLHF.